This T cell receptor (beta chain) stems from a study of blood T cell repertoires in COVID-19. V shed 5 bases, J shed 5 bases, and the junction held 5 bases outside the gene matches. Germline-derived CDR1 and CDR2 are SGHAT and FQNNGV. This CDR3 spans 14 amino acids. The assay was immunoSEQ multiplex PCR, and TCRdb's table has in-frame clones only and misses some. Of about 170,000 clones in the sample, approximately 86% were seen once. This TCR was recovered from a man older than 75 with COVID-19, enrolled during active disease. The rearrangement uses TRBV11-2 and TRBJ2-1, with 8 bases fitting TRBD1. Sequencing was performed on peripheral blood. CDR3 amino acids: CASSLGQAHNEQFF. The CDR3 DNA is TGTGCCAGCAGCCTGGGACAGGCCCACAATGAGCAGTTCTTC.